This TCR beta chain is from a study of T cells after yellow fever vaccination. As for the study in general: Low-cell-number fractions were prepared with SMART-Seq v4 Ultra Low Input. The study's findings and limits: The booster saw the reappearance of most primary-vaccination clones (more than 95% CD4, about 85% CD8). From the bulk population, abundant clonotypes could contaminate and appear within FACS-sorted repertoires.

Conversion of TCR transcripts into cDNA relied on 5'RACE template switching, which added a universal primer site and UMIs. TCRdb re-called the 5' RACE reads with MiXCR, one entry per CDR3 protein. The data contain 450,000 to 650,000 distinct CDR3 sequences, less than 15% of them singletons. About this clonotype: Its antigen remains unidentified.

V gave up 10 bases and J gave up 6 bases; unmatched junction bases: 7. The germline V gene has CDR1 ENHRY and CDR2 SYGVKD. The CDR3 covers 13 residues. The TCR was taken from a man aged 30-40 years who received the YFV17D yellow fever vaccine. The rearrangement uses TRBV10-3 and TRBJ2-1; 9 bases are shared with TRBD2. Material: PBMCs, obtained on the day of the yellow fever booster vaccination. The CDR3 bases are TGTGCCACCATGACTAGCGGTCCCAATGAGCAGTTCTTC. This sequence encodes CATMTSGPNEQFF.